This passage covers 13 T cell receptor beta chains from one sample sequenced in a study of shared clonotypes between healthy human individuals. Sequencing was performed with immunoSEQ multiplex PCR; in TCRdb, only in-frame clones are kept and a portion is missing. Of 1.4 million to 1.5 million clones in the sample, about 96% were seen once. The sequenced sample consisted of naive CD4+ T cells sorted from blood. The subset here: CD45RA+ positively selected. Source of these receptors: a man aged 25-45 years in good health.

V and J are TRBV5-5 and TRBJ2-1, with D perhaps TRBD1 or TRBD2 (5 bases each). CDR1 is SGHKS and CDR2 is YYEKEE in the germline V gene (reference sequence). The CDR3 spans 12 residues. V lost 3 bases and J 9 bases, leaving 10 bases between the germline ends. This CDR3 reads CASSYGAIEQFF. The CDR3 nucleotides are TGTGCCAGCAGCTACGGGGCGATTGAGCAGTTCTTC.

This chain joins TRBV18 and TRBJ2-7; 10 bases fit TRBD2. In germline, CDR1 is KGHSH, CDR2 LQKENI. V trimming: 2 bases; J trimming: 7 bases; junction bases outside the gene matches: 8. This CDR3 has 15 amino acids. CDR3 nucleotides: TGTGCCAGCTCACCATCGAGCGGGAGGGCTGGAGAGCAGTACTTC. As protein: CASSPSSGRAGEQYF. Together with reference TRBV18 and TRBJ2-7, the CDR3 gives the full variable domain: NAGVMQNPRHLVRRRGQEARLRCSPMKGHSHVYWYRQLPEEGLKFMVYLQKENIIDESGMPKERFSAEFPKEGPSILRIQQVVRGDSAAYFCASSPSSGRAGEQYFGPGTRLTVT.

This chain uses TRBV18 with TRBJ2-3; 11 bases align to TRBD2. Germline CDR1 reads KGHSH; CDR2 reads LQKENI. With V trimmed by 3 bases and J by 1 base, 9 bases remained unmatched. The CDR3 consists of 18 residues. The CDR3 here is CASSPLNLAGGRTDTQYF. In DNA, the CDR3 is TGTGCCAGCTCACCGCTGAATCTAGCGGGAGGCCGCACAGATACGCAGTATTTT. Full variable domain (missing parts from reference TRBV18 and TRBJ2-3): NAGVMQNPRHLVRRRGQEARLRCSPMKGHSHVYWYRQLPEEGLKFMVYLQKENIIDESGMPKERFSAEFPKEGPSILRIQQVVRGDSAAYFCASSPLNLAGGRTDTQYFGPGTRLTVL.

The chain joins TRBV5-5 to TRBJ2-4; D gene unclear. Germline V CDR1 and CDR2: SGHKS, YYEKEE (reference sequence). V lost 3 bases to trimming and J lost 7 bases, with 8 bases between them. The CDR3 spans 12 residues. The CDR3 nucleotides read TGTGCCAGCAGCTCCAGCAGTAACATTCAGTACTTC. Its translation: CASSSSSNIQYF.

To note about this clone: Different DNA sequences within this sample yield the same CDR3. V gene TRBV5-8 combines with J gene TRBJ1-5; possibly TRBD1 for D (5 bases). Deletions cut 0 bases from V and 5 bases from J, with 6 bases between. Germline lookup yields CDR1 SGHTS and CDR2 YDEGEE. The CDR3 runs to 13 residues. The DNA for the CDR3 is TGTGCCAGCAGCTTGGGCAGGGATCAGCCCCAGCATTTT. Protein: CASSLGRDQPQHF.

The chain couples TRBV7-2 to TRBJ2-1; D unclear. This CDR3 is built from 16 residues. Germline lookup yields CDR1 SGHTA and CDR2 FQGNSA. V lost 3 bases, J lost 3 bases, and 15 bases lay in between. Here the CDR3 DNA reads TGTGCCAGCAGCTTTTCCGTGCGCAAGGACTACAATGAGCAGTTCTTC. Amino acids: CASSFSVRKDYNEQFF.

The chain recombines TRBV6-5 with TRBJ2-5, with 10 bases matching TRBD2. CDR1 and CDR2 from the germline V gene are MNHEY and SVGAGI. V lost 2 bases and J lost 1; bases outside the gene matches: 4. The CDR3 runs to 16 residues. CDR3 amino acids: CASSYELAGTQETQYF. DNA of the CDR3: TGTGCCAGCAGTTACGAACTAGCGGGAACCCAAGAGACCCAGTACTTC.

With regard to this clone: One end of the junction fails to match germline, which may point to a read error. V gene TRBV20-1 combines with J gene TRBJ2-1; D is possibly TRBD2 (5 bases). CDR1 is DFQATT and CDR2 is SNEGSKA in the germline V gene (reference sequence). There are 11 residues in the CDR3. CDR3 in amino acids: CSARDAGPWVF. The CDR3 DNA reads TGCAGTGCTAGAGATGCGGGCCCCTGGGTCTTC.

Regarding this clone: This specimen includes other DNA sequences encoding the same CDR3. V and J are TRBV20-1 and TRBJ2-5, with D tentatively TRBD2 (5 bases). The CDR3 has 11 amino acids. V lost 5 bases to trimming and J lost 2 bases, with 6 bases between them. The V gene's germline CDR1 is DFQATT and CDR2 SNEGSKA (reference sequence). The CDR3 sequence is CSASGQETQYF. The CDR3 DNA is TGCAGTGCTTCGGGACAAGAGACCCAGTACTTC.

The gene calls are TRBV7-2 and TRBJ2-3; TRBD2 aligns across 12 bases. CDR1 and CDR2 (germline): SGHTA, FQGNSA. J lost 0 bases, V lost 5 bases, and 6 bases had no gene match. The CDR3 contains 17 residues. DNA for the CDR3: TGTGCCAGCAGCATTTGGACTAGCGGGGTTAGCACAGATACGCAGTATTTT. Its protein product is CASSIWTSGVSTDTQYF.

The chain's CDR3 is CASSSPWTGGYEQYF. The CDR3 region has the DNA TGCGCCAGCAGCTCCCCTTGGACAGGAGGCTACGAGCAGTACTTC. The chain couples TRBV5-1 to TRBJ2-7; 7 positions match TRBD1. The germline CDR1 and CDR2 sequences are SGHRS and YFSETQ. Germline trimming cut 3 bases from V and 3 bases from J; bases unmatched to any gene: 9. CDR3 length equals 15 residues.

The V call is TRBV5-1, the J call TRBJ2-1; TRBD2 is a possible D gene (6 bases). The CDR3 runs to 14 residues. CDR1 is SGHRS, CDR2 YFSETQ, per germline. V lost 1 base and J lost 8, with 13 bases in between. This CDR3 is CASSLQAGWDEQFF. The CDR3 DNA follows: TGCGCCAGCAGCTTGCAGGCGGGATGGGATGAGCAGTTCTTC.

The chain has TRBV4-1 and TRBJ2-1; 7 nucleotides line up with TRBD1. The CDR3 spans 14 residues. Germline values: CDR1 MGHRA, CDR2 YSYEKL. V dropped 4 bases and J dropped 6; count of bases not matched to a gene: 6. The CDR3 reads CASSPWGQSNEQFF. Written as DNA, the CDR3 is TGCGCCAGCAGCCCCTGGGGACAGAGCAATGAGCAGTTCTTC.